This TCR beta chain was sequenced for a study of T cell responses to AZD1222 COVID-19 vaccine. Sequencing used immunoSEQ multiplex PCR; TCRdb keeps in-frame clones, though not all of them. Among some 140,000 clones listed, 88% were seen once. J lost 0 bases, V lost 5 bases, and 2 bases had no gene match. The germline V gene has CDR1 MNHEY and CDR2 SVGAGI. The CDR3 totals 14 residues. Sequenced material: peripheral blood, taken 28 days after the second AZD1222 dose. The rearrangement links TRBV6-5 to TRBJ2-7, with TRBD2 identical over 9 bases. This clonotype originated in an adult who received the AZD1222 COVID-19 vaccine. Here the CDR3 reads CASSLAGISYEQYF. The CDR3 nucleotides are TGTGCCAGCAGTCTAGCGGGGATCTCCTACGAGCAGTACTTC.